The 3 T cell receptor beta chains presented below share a single source sample, sequenced in a study of blood T cell repertoires in COVID-19. Profiling relied on immunoSEQ multiplex PCR, and the TCRdb table lists in-frame clones only, not all of them. The sample lists fewer than 250,000 clones; 90% were seen once. Sequences were obtained from PBMCs or T cells enriched from blood (not recorded which). The receptors were gathered from a man aged 25 to 40 who had been exposed to COVID-19.

The chain has TRBV5-1 and TRBJ2-5; D gene uncertain. Germline CDR1 SGHRS, CDR2 YFSETQ. This CDR3 has 14 amino acids. Trimming took 0 bases from V and 3 from J, leaving 9 bases between them. The CDR3 protein is CASSLAETKETQYF. CDR3 sequence (DNA): TGCGCCAGCAGCTTGGCAGAGACAAAAGAGACCCAGTACTTC.

This chain uses TRBV5-4 with TRBJ2-2, with D maybe TRBD1 (6 bases). V dropped 1 base and J dropped 0 bases, with 10 bases sitting between them. The V gene's germline CDR1 is SGHNT and CDR2 YYREEE (reference sequence). This CDR3 region has 16 residues. In DNA, the CDR3 is TGTGCCAGCAGCTTGTCCCAGGGGCCGAACACCGGGGAGCTGTTTTTT. Translation gives CASSLSQGPNTGELFF.

The chain joins TRBV4-3 to TRBJ2-3; 8 bases fit TRBD2. Trimming cost V 0 bases and J 2 bases; bases outside gene matches: 13. CDR3 size: 19 residues. The V gene's germline CDR1 is LGHNA and CDR2 YSLEER. The CDR3 DNA reads TGCGCCAGCAGCCAAGAAGTAGGAATAGCGGGGAAATACACAGATACGCAGTATTTT. It encodes CASSQEVGIAGKYTDTQYF.